A single sample gave rise to the 15 T cell receptor beta chains below, sequenced in a study of blood T cells in healthy people across ages. Together with a sample-barcoded 5' primer, a J-beta primer mix was included in a second PCR lasting about 6 to 11 cycles. TCRdb re-called the 5' RACE reads through MiXCR, storing one row per CDR3 protein. The top ten clones hold 40% to 50% of a sample with around 750,000 distinct CDR3 sequences, roughly 53% of them seen once. Sequencing input: blood. Source of these receptors: a man older than 75 in good health.

This rearrangement joins TRBV4-1 to TRBJ2-1; no reliable D call. CDR3 length: 15 amino acids. The V end was cut by 0 bases, the J end by 7 bases, with 13 bases between. Germline-derived CDR1 and CDR2 are MGHRA and YSYEKL. This CDR3 reads CASSQEVGFGNEQFF. The CDR3 DNA reads as TGCGCCAGCAGCCAAGAAGTGGGGTTCGGAAATGAGCAGTTCTTC.

CDR3 loop: CSVDAGYNEQFF. The CDR3 nucleotides are TGCAGCGTTGACGCGGGCTACAATGAGCAGTTCTTC. The chain employs TRBV29-1 and TRBJ2-1; D is possibly TRBD2 (5 bases). CDR3 size: 12 residues. V was pared by 3 bases and J by 3 bases, with 6 bases between. The germline V gene encodes CDR1 SQVTM and CDR2 ANQGSEA.

The table lists this clonotype with many counts. This sequence joins TRBV29-1 and TRBJ2-5; maybe TRBD1 (6 bases). Trimming cost V 0 bases and J 5 bases, with 13 bases left between them. The CDR3 is 14 amino acids. Per germline, CDR1 SQVTM and CDR2 ANQGSEA. The CDR3 loop reads CSVEDYRARETQYF. CDR3 bases: TGCAGCGTTGAAGATTACAGGGCTCGGGAGACCCAGTACTTC.

CDR3 sequence reads: CSARDVRSYEQYF. The DNA of the CDR3 is TGCAGTGCTAGAGATGTCAGGTCCTACGAGCAGTACTTC. The chain carries TRBV20-1 and TRBJ2-7, with no clear D. CDR3 length equals 13 residues. The V end lost 0 bases, the J end lost 1 base, and 7 bases lay between the germline ends. Per germline, CDR1 DFQATT and CDR2 SNEGSKA (reference sequence).

Comments on this clonotype: This may stem from a read error, because a much larger clone lies one nucleotide away. The chain is built from TRBV6-2 or TRBV6-3 and TRBJ2-1; TRBD2 matches at 10 bases. The trim removed 2 bases at V and 12 bases at J, leaving 10 bases unmatched. The CDR3 extends over 15 amino acids. From germline, CDR1 is MNHEY and CDR2 SVGEGT. CDR3 bases: TGTGCCAGCAGTTACGGGCTAGCGGGAGTCGGGGCGCAGTTCTTC. This translates into CASSYGLAGVGAQFF.

The chain joins TRBV7-9 to TRBJ2-4; 9 nucleotides line up with TRBD2. V dropped 1 base and J dropped 7; count of bases not matched to a gene: 11. This CDR3 comprises 17 residues. The germline gives CDR1 SEHNR, CDR2 FQNEAQ (reference sequence). The CDR3 DNA sequence: TGTGCCAGCAGCTTAGTGCCAGCGGGGGGACTAGGGAACATTCAGTACTTC. Its protein is CASSLVPAGGLGNIQYF.

The V gene is TRBV7-2, the J gene TRBJ2-1; weak D call: TRBD1 (5 bases). This CDR3 is 16 amino acids long. Germline lookup yields CDR1 SGHTA and CDR2 FQGNSA. V was clipped by 1 base and J by 1 base, with 11 bases between them. CDR3 region: CASSLGAGKSYNEQFF. CDR3 nucleotide sequence: TGTGCCAGCAGCTTAGGGGCAGGGAAGTCCTACAATGAGCAGTTCTTC. The entire variable domain, with the rest obtained from reference TRBV7-2 and TRBJ2-1, is as follows: GAGVSQSPSNKVTEKGKDVELRCDPISGHTALYWYRQSLGQGLEFLIYFQGNSAPDKSGLPSDRFSAERTGGSVSTLTIQRTQQEDSAVYLCASSLGAGKSYNEQFFGPGTRLTVL.

This clonotype was seen once. The chain is built from TRBV24-1 and TRBJ2-1; possible D gene TRBD2, 6 bases. Near its end, the DNA agrees better with TRBJ2-7, so the J call may be wrong. Germline CDR1 KGHDR, CDR2 SFDVKD. The length of the CDR3 is 14 residues. CDR3 nucleotides: TGTGCCACCAGTGATGGGGACTCCTACAATGAGCAGTACTTC. The encoded protein is CATSDGDSYNEQYF.

The chain couples TRBV11-3 to TRBJ2-7; D tentatively fits TRBD1 or TRBD2 (5 bases each). Germline V CDR1 and CDR2: SGHNT, YENEEA. The length of the CDR3 is 14 residues. The V end lost 2 bases, the J end lost 2 bases, and 10 bases lay between the germline ends. CDR3 nucleotides: TGTGCCAGCAGCTTATTTGGGGGTGCCTACGAGCAGTACTTC. Protein: CASSLFGGAYEQYF. The variable domain in full, with the rest retrieved from reference TRBV11-3 and TRBJ2-7, is EAGVVQSPRYKIIEKKQPVAFWCNPISGHNTLYWYLQNLGQGPELLIRYENEEAVDDSQLPKDRFSAERLKGVDSTLKIQPAELGDSAVYLCASSLFGGAYEQYFGPGTRLTVT.

The rearrangement joins TRBV2 to TRBJ2-1, with D hard to call. Trimming stripped 3 bases from V and 8 bases from J, with 11 bases between. Looked up from germline, CDR1 is SNHLY and CDR2 is FYNNEI. CDR3 length: 13 residues. CDR3 residues: CASSDGGSDEQFF. CDR3 coding DNA: TGTGCCAGCAGTGATGGTGGTAGTGATGAGCAGTTCTTC.

The genes are TRBV5-1 and TRBJ2-3; no definite D call. Germline V CDR1 and CDR2: SGHRS, YFSETQ. CDR3 size: 14 residues. Trimming removed 4 bases from V and 4 bases from J, with 13 bases in between. CDR3: CASSPGGEADTQYF. The CDR3 DNA follows: TGCGCCAGCAGCCCAGGCGGCGAGGCAGATACGCAGTATTTT. Together with reference TRBV5-1 and TRBJ2-3, the CDR3 gives the full variable domain: KAGVTQTPRYLIKTRGQQVTLSCSPISGHRSVSWYQQTPGQGLQFLFEYFSETQRNKGNFPGRFSGRQFSNSRSEMNVSTLELGDSALYLCASSPGGEADTQYFGPGTRLTVL.

This chain joins TRBV20-1 and TRBJ2-5; a weak D match, TRBD1 (9 bases). The J call could be wrong; TRBJ2-7 is a better fit for the DNA end. This CDR3 is 17 amino acids long. Germline V gene lookup returns CDR1 DFQATT and CDR2 SNEGSKA (reference sequence). In DNA form, the CDR3 reads TGCAGTGCGCACACAGGGGGCGCTTACTCGGGAGGGGACGAGCAGTACTTC. Its protein product is CSAHTGGAYSGGDEQYF.

The sample holds a few counts of this clonotype. J is TRBJ2-3 and V is TRBV25-1; 8 positions agree with TRBD1. CDR1 is MGHDK, CDR2 SYGVNS, per germline. The CDR3 extends over 16 amino acids. With 3 bases clipped from V and 1 base from J, the junction kept 6 bases outside the gene matches. CDR3 bases: TGTGCCAGCAGTGATGGACAGGGACTGGGCACAGATACGCAGTATTTT. It translates to CASSDGQGLGTDTQYF.

This sequence joins TRBV7-9 and TRBJ2-7; D is perhaps TRBD1 or TRBD2 (6 bases each). The CDR3 has 16 residues. Germline V gene data show CDR1 as SEHNR and CDR2 as FQNEAQ (reference sequence). Trimming pared 1 base from V and 7 bases from J, leaving 20 bases between. This chain's CDR3 is CASSLVSPGRGGEQYF. The CDR3 coding sequence is TGTGCCAGCAGCTTAGTTTCGCCCGGCAGAGGGGGGGAGCAGTACTTC.

The rearrangement uses TRBV6-1 and TRBJ2-2; TRBD2 matches at 7 bases. CDR3 length: 15 residues. Germline V lookup: CDR1 MNHNS, CDR2 SASEGT. V shed 4 bases and J 7 bases; nucleotides not matched to a gene: 9. For the CDR3, the DNA is TGTGCCAGCAGTGCGCTAGCGGCAGTCATCGGGGAGCTGTTTTTT. Protein sequence: CASSALAAVIGELFF.